The 27 T cell receptor beta chains listed next were all sequenced from one sample in a study of cytomegalovirus exposure and HLA in healthy donors. Amplification used 60 Vbeta primers and 13 Jbeta primers. TCRdb keeps only in-frame clones here, not all; method: immunoSEQ multiplex PCR. The table records 80,000 to 100,000 clones, about 81% of them present only once. The sequencing sample was made of PBMCs. These receptors originate from a man in his forties or fifties in good health and CMV-seronegative.

This clone has a single count. DNA of the CDR3: TGTGCCAGCAGCTGGGGAGGGACACCTAATGAAAAACTGTTTTTT. Protein product: CASSWGGTPNEKLFF. The chain is built from TRBV5-5 and TRBJ1-4; tentative D call: TRBD1 (6 bases). This CDR3 region has 15 residues. The germline V gene encodes CDR1 SGHKS and CDR2 YYEKEE (reference sequence). V dropped 3 bases and J dropped 3 bases, with 12 bases sitting between them.

This chain joins TRBV7-9 and TRBJ2-7; D gene ambiguous. Germline V CDR1 and CDR2: SEHNR, FQNEAQ (reference sequence). Trimming pared 1 base from V and 3 bases from J, leaving 16 bases between. The CDR3 has 16 amino acids. The CDR3 loop reads CASSLGSGGINYEQYF. Written as DNA, the CDR3 is TGTGCCAGCAGCTTAGGGTCGGGTGGAATTAACTACGAGCAGTACTTC.

In this sample, this clone turned up once. The rearrangement uses TRBV14 and TRBJ2-3; 7 bases agree with TRBD1. The CDR3 contains 13 residues. Per germline, CDR1 SGHDN and CDR2 FVKESK. V was clipped by 3 bases and J by 5 bases; unmatched bases: 2. The CDR3 here is CASSHPGGDTQYF. The CDR3, as DNA: TGTGCCAGCAGCCACCCAGGGGGAGATACGCAGTATTTT.

V and J are TRBV27 and TRBJ1-2; 8 bases map to TRBD1. CDR1 is MNHEY and CDR2 is SMNVEV in the germline V gene (reference sequence). V lost 8 bases to trimming and J lost 7 bases; unmatched junction nucleotides: 12. The CDR3 is 14 amino acids. CDR3 amino acids: CASALEWTGFGYTF. In nucleotides, the CDR3 is TGTGCCAGCGCTCTCGAATGGACAGGGTTTGGCTACACCTTC.

The chain is built from TRBV6-1 and TRBJ2-7; maybe TRBD1 (5 bases). The CDR3 spans 13 residues. V was trimmed by 6 bases and J by 3 bases, leaving 12 bases between them. The germline gives CDR1 MNHNS, CDR2 SASEGT. The CDR3 DNA reads as TGTGCCAGCAGGTCTTCGACAGTCTACGAGCAGTACTTC. It codes for CASRSSTVYEQYF.

The chain couples TRBV7-8 to TRBJ2-1, with a tentative D call TRBD2 (5 bases). CDR3 size: 13 residues. Germline V gene lookup returns CDR1 SGHVS and CDR2 FQNEAQ. The germline V and J ends were trimmed by 1 base and 9 bases, with 10 bases remaining between them. CDR3 nucleotide sequence: TGTGCCAGCAGCTTAGTGTCGACTATTGAGCAGTTCTTC. Amino acid sequence: CASSLVSTIEQFF.

This clone was observed a few times. The rearrangement links TRBV14 to TRBJ1-6; 7 bases map to TRBD1. V gave up 4 bases and J gave up 6 bases; unmatched junction bases: 9. Per germline, CDR1 SGHDN and CDR2 FVKESK. This CDR3 is built from 16 residues. This chain's CDR3 is CASSRDLTGINSPLHF. The CDR3 coding sequence is TGTGCCAGCAGCCGGGATTTGACAGGGATTAATTCACCCCTCCACTTT.

This clone was picked up a small number of times. The V and J genes are TRBV27 and TRBJ2-1, with D tentatively TRBD1 (5 bases). V dropped 5 bases and J dropped 13 bases, with 18 bases sitting between them. Germline CDR1 and CDR2: MNHEY and SMNVEV (reference sequence). The CDR3 spans 13 residues. CDR3 in DNA: TGTGCCAGCAGTCCCGAGATAGACAGCTACCAGTTCTTC. Translation: CASSPEIDSYQFF.

The rearrangement joins TRBV9 to TRBJ1-6; weak D call: TRBD1 (6 bases). V was shortened by 0 bases and J by 8 bases, with 9 bases between the two germline ends. Germline V gene data show CDR1 as SGDLS and CDR2 as YYNGEE. CDR3 length: 14 amino acids. The CDR3 region has the DNA TGTGCCAGCAGCGTAGTTGGGGGCGATTCACCCCTCCACTTT. Translating gives CASSVVGGDSPLHF.

The chain carries TRBV2 and TRBJ1-2; a weak D match, TRBD1 (5 bases). From germline, CDR1 is SNHLY and CDR2 FYNNEI. Trimming stripped 8 bases from V and 14 bases from J, with 12 bases between. This CDR3 contains 9 residues. The CDR3 sequence: CASGEGQTF. CDR3 DNA sequence: TGTGCCAGCGGGGAGGGGCAAACCTTC. Full variable domain (outside the CDR3, taken from reference TRBV2 and TRBJ1-2): EPEVTQTPSHQVTQMGQEVILRCVPISNHLYFYWYRQILGQKVEFLVSFYNNEISEKSEIFDDQFSVERPDGSNFTLKIRSTKLEDSAMYFCASGEGQTFGSGTRLTVV.

The chain employs TRBV5-4 and TRBJ1-4, with a possible D match to TRBD1 (6 bases). This CDR3 has 17 amino acids. Trimming left V 1 base short and J 8 bases short, with 21 bases between. CDR1 SGHNT and CDR2 YYREEE come from the germline V gene (reference sequence). CDR3 in DNA: TGTGCCAGCAGCTTGAGGCTGGACAGTCAGATCATAGAAAAACTGTTTTTT. Its translation is CASSLRLDSQIIEKLFF.

V gene TRBV30 combines with J gene TRBJ1-1, with TRBD1 as a possible D gene (5 bases). Germline lookup yields CDR1 GTSNPN and CDR2 SVGIG (reference sequence). CDR3 length: 17 amino acids. Trimming left V 3 bases short and J 0 bases short, with 20 bases between. The CDR3 loop reads CAWRGAPTVAMNTEAFF. CDR3 coding DNA: TGTGCCTGGAGAGGGGCCCCCACAGTGGCTATGAACACTGAAGCTTTCTTT.

The chain recombines TRBV19 with TRBJ1-4, with D maybe TRBD1 (6 bases). V was shortened by 4 bases and J by 2 bases, with 8 bases between the two germline ends. The length of the CDR3 is 14 residues. CDR1 LNHDA and CDR2 SQIVND come from the germline V gene (reference sequence). CDR3 region: CASSTTGTNEKLFF. CDR3 DNA: TGTGCCAGTAGTACCACAGGGACTAATGAAAAACTGTTTTTT.

J is TRBJ2-4 and V is TRBV29-1; tentative D call: TRBD1 (5 bases). V was cut by 4 bases and J by 1 base, with 11 bases left in between. The CDR3 runs 14 residues. CDR1 is SQVTM, CDR2 ANQGSEA, per germline. As DNA, the CDR3 is TGCAGCGTTGGACAGAGAAATGCCAAAAACATTCAGTACTTC. Translating gives CSVGQRNAKNIQYF. The whole variable domain, filled in from reference TRBV29-1 and TRBJ2-4, reads SAVISQKPSRDICQRGTSLTIQCQVDSQVTMMFWYRQQPGQSLTLIATANQGSEATYESGFVIDKFPISRPNLTFSTLTVSNMSPEDSSIYLCSVGQRNAKNIQYFGAGTRLSVL.

This clone has a handful of counts. The chain carries TRBV4-2 and TRBJ1-3; TRBD1 aligns across 8 bases. CDR3 length equals 13 residues. The trim removed 6 bases at V and 7 bases at J, leaving 5 bases unmatched. CDR1 and CDR2 (germline): LGHNA, YNFKEQ. The DNA for the CDR3 is TGTGCCAGCAGACAGGGGGGAGGGAACACCATATATTTT. Translating it yields CASRQGGGNTIYF.

The V and J genes are TRBV5-5 and TRBJ2-5; TRBD2 agrees at 8 bases. CDR3 length equals 15 residues. With V trimmed by 3 bases and J by 0 bases, 4 bases remained unmatched. Germline V lookup: CDR1 SGHKS, CDR2 YYEKEE (reference sequence). This CDR3 reads CASSSLAGNQETQYF. The DNA of the CDR3 is TGTGCCAGCAGCTCGTTAGCGGGGAACCAAGAGACCCAGTACTTC.

The CDR3 bases are TGTGCCAGCTCCCTAGGGGGACAGGGTTATGGCTACACCTTC. Its protein is CASSLGGQGYGYTF. The chain uses TRBV5-4 and TRBJ1-2; 9 nucleotides line up with TRBD1. The germline gives CDR1 SGHNT, CDR2 YYREEE (reference sequence). The CDR3 runs 14 residues. V was pared by 7 bases and J by 5 bases, with 9 bases of the junction left unmatched.

Note on this clone: Other DNA sequences in the same sample also yield this CDR3. The chain links TRBV6-5 to TRBJ1-5; a weak D match, TRBD1 (6 bases). The germline V and J ends were trimmed by 0 bases and 2 bases, with 11 bases remaining between them. This CDR3 spans 16 amino acids. Germline values: CDR1 MNHEY, CDR2 SVGAGI. CDR3: CASSYSSAGGNQPQHF. CDR3 DNA sequence: TGTGCCAGCAGTTACTCGAGTGCAGGGGGCAATCAGCCCCAGCATTTT.

This clone was detected once. The chain links TRBV5-1 to TRBJ2-7; 7 nucleotides match TRBD1. Losses at the gene ends were 3 bases for V and 4 bases for J; bases not matched to a gene: 7. Germline V gene sequence: CDR1 SGHRS, CDR2 YFSETQ. The CDR3 consists of 14 residues. CDR3 region: CASSSQGNRYEQYF. CDR3 bases: TGCGCCAGCAGCTCACAGGGGAATCGTTACGAGCAGTACTTC.

The chain links TRBV15 to TRBJ1-5; possibly TRBD1 for D (6 bases). Germline V lookup: CDR1 LNHNV, CDR2 YYDKDF (reference sequence). Trimming shortened V by 1 base and J by 2 bases, and 12 bases separated the two germline ends. The CDR3 is made up of 16 amino acids. CDR3 residues: CATSRGGRGGNQPQHF. As DNA, the CDR3 is TGTGCCACCAGCAGAGGGGGGAGGGGGGGCAATCAGCCCCAGCATTTT.

The chain couples TRBV7-6 to TRBJ2-2, with a tentative D call TRBD1 (5 bases). The CDR3 contains 14 residues. V lost 5 bases to trimming and J lost 6 bases, with 13 bases between them. CDR1 is SGHVS, CDR2 FNYEAQ, per germline. CDR3 sequence reads: CASSPPGWAGELFF. CDR3 sequence (DNA): TGTGCCAGCAGCCCCCCAGGGTGGGCCGGGGAGCTGTTTTTT.

This rearrangement joins TRBV7-2 to TRBJ1-2; 11 nucleotides match TRBD1. CDR3 length equals 15 residues. Germline trimming cut 6 bases from V and 7 bases from J; bases unmatched to any gene: 10. Germline V lookup: CDR1 SGHTA, CDR2 FQGNSA. The CDR3 coding sequence is TGTGCCAGCAGTCAAATCGGGACAGGGGGAAGTGGCTACACCTTC. Amino acid sequence: CASSQIGTGGSGYTF.

The chain links TRBV5-1 to TRBJ1-4, with 8 bases lining up with TRBD1. The CDR3 has 18 amino acids. V lost 4 bases, J lost 0 bases, and 11 bases stayed unmatched. Germline lookup yields CDR1 SGHRS and CDR2 YFSETQ. The CDR3 region has the DNA TGCGCCAGCAGCACCACGGACAGGGACGATACAACTAATGAAAAACTGTTTTTT. Its translation: CASSTTDRDDTTNEKLFF.

The J gene is TRBJ2-1, the V gene TRBV6-1; D not resolved. Between the trimmed V and J ends, which lost 3 bases and 8 bases, there was a span of 11 bases. This CDR3 comprises 13 residues. Germline V lookup: CDR1 MNHNS, CDR2 SASEGT. The CDR3 nucleotides are TGTGCCAGCAGTGAGATTCAGGTCTATGAGCAGTTCTTC. Amino acid sequence: CASSEIQVYEQFF.

This chain connects TRBV5-1 to TRBJ2-7, with D possibly being TRBD1 (6 bases). The CDR3 spans 14 residues. Per germline, CDR1 SGHRS and CDR2 YFSETQ. The V end lost 0 bases, the J end lost 3 bases, and 10 bases lay between the germline ends. Here the CDR3 reads CASSLEGEIYEQYF. DNA for the CDR3: TGCGCCAGCAGCTTGGAGGGGGAGATCTACGAGCAGTACTTC.

The chain couples TRBV28 to TRBJ1-1; D unresolved. Germline V gene data show CDR1 as MDHEN and CDR2 as SYDVKM. Trimming took off 3 bases at V and 4 bases at J, with 18 bases between the two ends. The length of the CDR3 is 16 residues. The CDR3 DNA follows: TGTGCCAGCAGTTTCTATTTCGGGGTGACGGTCACTGAAGCTTTCTTT. It codes for CASSFYFGVTVTEAFF. The variable domain in full, completed from reference TRBV28 and TRBJ1-1, reads DVKVTQSSRYLVKRTGEKVFLECVQDMDHENMFWYRQDPGLGLRLIYFSYDVKMKEKGDIPEGYSVSREKKERFSLILESASTNQTSMYLCASSFYFGVTVTEAFFGQGTRLTVV.

This CDR3 is CASSKLRVSSGNTIYF. CDR3 in DNA: TGTGCCAGCAGCAAGTTGCGGGTCTCTTCTGGAAACACCATATATTTT. This chain connects TRBV28 to TRBJ1-3; D remains ambiguous. The V and J ends lost 6 bases and 1 base respectively, with 16 bases between them. CDR1 and CDR2 (germline): MDHEN, SYDVKM. This CDR3 region has 16 residues.